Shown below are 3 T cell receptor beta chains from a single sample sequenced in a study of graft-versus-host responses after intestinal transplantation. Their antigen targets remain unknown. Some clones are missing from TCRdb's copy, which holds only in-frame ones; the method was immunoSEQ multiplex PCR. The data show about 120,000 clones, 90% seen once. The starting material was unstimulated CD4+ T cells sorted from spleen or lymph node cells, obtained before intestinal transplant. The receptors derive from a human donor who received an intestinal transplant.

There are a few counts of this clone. The DNA of the CDR3 is TGTGCCAGCACCCCAGTCTCTTTTAACTATGGCTACACCTTC. Protein product: CASTPVSFNYGYTF. J is TRBJ1-2 and V is TRBV5-6; no clear D gene. The V gene lost 6 bases and the J gene lost 1 base, with 13 bases spanning the gap. The CDR3 covers 14 residues. Germline V gene sequence: CDR1 SGHDT, CDR2 YYEEEE.

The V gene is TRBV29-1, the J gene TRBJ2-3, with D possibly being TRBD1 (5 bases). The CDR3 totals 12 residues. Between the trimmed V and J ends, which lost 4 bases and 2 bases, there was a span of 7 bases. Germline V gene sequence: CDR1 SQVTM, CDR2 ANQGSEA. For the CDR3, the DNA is TGCAGCGTTGGACAGATCACAGATACGCAGTATTTT. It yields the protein CSVGQITDTQYF.

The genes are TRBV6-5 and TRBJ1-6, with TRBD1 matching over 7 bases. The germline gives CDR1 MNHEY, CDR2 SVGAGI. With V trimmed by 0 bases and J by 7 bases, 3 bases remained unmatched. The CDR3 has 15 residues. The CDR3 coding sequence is TGTGCCAGCAGTTACTCGGAACAGGGGAATTCACCCCTCCACTTT. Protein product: CASSYSEQGNSPLHF.